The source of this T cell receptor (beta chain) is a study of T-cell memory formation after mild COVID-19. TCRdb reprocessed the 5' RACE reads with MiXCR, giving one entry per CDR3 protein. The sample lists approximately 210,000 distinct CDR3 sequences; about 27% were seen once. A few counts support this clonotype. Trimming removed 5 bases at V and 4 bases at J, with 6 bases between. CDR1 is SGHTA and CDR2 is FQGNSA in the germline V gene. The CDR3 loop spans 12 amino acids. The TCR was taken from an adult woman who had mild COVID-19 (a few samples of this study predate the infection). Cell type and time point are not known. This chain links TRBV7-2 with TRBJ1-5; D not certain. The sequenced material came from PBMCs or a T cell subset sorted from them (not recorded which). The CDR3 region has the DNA TGTGCCAGCAGCGGGGAGAATCAGCCCCAGCATTTT. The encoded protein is CASSGENQPQHF.